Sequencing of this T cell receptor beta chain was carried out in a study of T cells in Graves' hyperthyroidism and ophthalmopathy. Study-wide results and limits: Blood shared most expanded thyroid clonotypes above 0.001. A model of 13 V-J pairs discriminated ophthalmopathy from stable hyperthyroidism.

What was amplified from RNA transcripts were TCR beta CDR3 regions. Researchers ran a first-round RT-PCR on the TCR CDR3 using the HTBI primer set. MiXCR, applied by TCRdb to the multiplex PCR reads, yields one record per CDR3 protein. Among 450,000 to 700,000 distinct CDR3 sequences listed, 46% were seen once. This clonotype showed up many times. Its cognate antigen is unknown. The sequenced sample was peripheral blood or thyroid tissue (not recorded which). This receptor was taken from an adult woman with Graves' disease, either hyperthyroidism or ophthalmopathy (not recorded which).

CDR3 sequence: CASSSEGSTNQPQHF. For the CDR3, the DNA is TGTGCCAGCAGTTCAGAGGGATCGACTAATCAGCCCCAGCATTTT. The J gene is TRBJ1-5, the V gene TRBV12-3 or TRBV12-4; no reliable D call. Trimming pared 4 bases from V and 4 bases from J, leaving 14 bases between. This CDR3 has 15 amino acids.